Presented here are 20 T cell receptor beta chains from one specimen sequenced in a study of cytomegalovirus exposure and HLA in healthy donors. Primers included in the PCR were 60 Vbeta and 13 Jbeta primers. TCRdb's table, derived via immunoSEQ multiplex PCR, lists solely in-frame clones and lacks some. This sample has around 150,000 clones; approximately 70% occur once, and the top ten carry 1.5% to 2%. Sequencing was carried out using PBMCs. Receptors were obtained from a human donor in good health.

This clone was observed once. This chain links TRBV14 with TRBJ2-1; possible D gene TRBD2, 5 bases. The CDR3 spans 17 residues. V was trimmed by 2 bases and J by 6 bases, leaving 20 bases between them. The V gene's germline CDR1 is SGHDN and CDR2 FVKESK. Here the CDR3 reads CASSQLRDYLALNEQFF. CDR3 in DNA: TGTGCCAGCAGCCAACTCCGAGACTACCTCGCCCTCAATGAGCAGTTCTTC.

V and J are TRBV6-5 and TRBJ1-5; D possibly corresponds to TRBD1 (6 bases). Deletions cut 2 bases from V and 6 bases from J, with 11 bases between. This CDR3 is built from 14 residues. The germline V gene has CDR1 MNHEY and CDR2 SVGAGI. The CDR3 sequence: CASSYGQGRQPQHF. Written as DNA, the CDR3 is TGTGCCAGCAGTTACGGCCAGGGGCGTCAGCCCCAGCATTTT.

The chain combines TRBV28 with TRBJ1-2; 8 positions match TRBD1. The V gene end was trimmed by 2 bases and the J gene end by 7 bases; junction bases not matched to a gene: 9. CDR3 length: 15 amino acids. Germline values: CDR1 MDHEN, CDR2 SYDVKM. The CDR3 region is CASSLGGRGRVGYTF. CDR3 DNA sequence: TGTGCCAGCAGTTTAGGGGGCAGGGGGCGCGTTGGCTACACCTTC.

The rearrangement links TRBV2 to TRBJ2-5; the match to TRBD1 covers 8 bases. Germline V CDR1 and CDR2: SNHLY, FYNNEI. V was clipped by 4 bases and J by 3 bases; unmatched bases: 7. This CDR3 comprises 15 residues. CDR3 DNA sequence: TGTGCCAGCAGTGTCTTCAGGGGGCGCGAAGAGACCCAGTACTTC. Translating gives CASSVFRGREETQYF. Full variable domain (outside the CDR3, taken from reference TRBV2 and TRBJ2-5): EPEVTQTPSHQVTQMGQEVILRCVPISNHLYFYWYRQILGQKVEFLVSFYNNEISEKSEIFDDQFSVERPDGSNFTLKIRSTKLEDSAMYFCASSVFRGREETQYFGPGTRLLVL.

This clone was seen more than once but under ten times. The chain recombines TRBV28 with TRBJ1-5; D might be TRBD1 (5 bases). The germline V gene encodes CDR1 MDHEN and CDR2 SYDVKM. Trimming left V 5 bases short and J 10 bases short, with 15 bases between. The CDR3 runs 13 residues. The DNA for the CDR3 is TGTGCCAGCAGTCTGGACACCCTTGACCCCCAGCATTTT. Translating it yields CASSLDTLDPQHF.

This clone has a handful of counts. The J gene is TRBJ2-2, the V gene TRBV19, with 8 bases identical to TRBD1. The CDR3 length is 16 residues. The trim removed 6 bases at V and 1 base at J, leaving 7 bases unmatched. Germline lookup yields CDR1 LNHDA and CDR2 SQIVND (reference sequence). This CDR3 is CASSPRTGKNTGELFF. CDR3 in DNA: TGTGCCAGTAGCCCAAGGACAGGGAAGAACACCGGGGAGCTGTTTTTT.

The chain recombines TRBV29-1 with TRBJ1-1; D remains unclear. CDR1 and CDR2 (germline): SQVTM, ANQGSEA. Deletions cut 7 bases from V and 3 bases from J, with 12 bases between. This CDR3 is built from 12 residues. The CDR3 is CSAGSLYTEAFF. The CDR3 DNA reads TGCAGCGCCGGTAGCCTTTACACTGAAGCTTTCTTT. Drawing the rest from reference TRBV29-1 and TRBJ1-1, the complete variable domain is SAVISQKPSRDICQRGTSLTIQCQVDSQVTMMFWYRQQPGQSLTLIATANQGSEATYESGFVIDKFPISRPNLTFSTLTVSNMSPEDSSIYLCSAGSLYTEAFFGQGTRLTVV.

The chain uses TRBV7-7 and TRBJ2-5; 8 positions match TRBD2. The junction had 2 bases not matched to a gene; V was cut back by 1 base and J by 4 bases. Germline lookup yields CDR1 SSHAT and CDR2 FNYEAQ (reference sequence). This CDR3 is built from 14 residues. The CDR3 spells CASSLGLAGETQYF. Here the CDR3 DNA reads TGTGCCAGCAGCTTAGGTCTAGCGGGAGAGACCCAGTACTTC.

The chain joins TRBV5-4 to TRBJ1-1; possibly TRBD1 for D (6 bases). The CDR3 runs 16 residues. Germline assignment: CDR1 SGHNT and CDR2 YYREEE (reference sequence). Trimming removed 5 bases at V and 6 bases at J, with 23 bases between. The CDR3 region has the DNA TGTGCCAGCAGAACTTTCCACCGGGACAAATATTCTGAAGCTTTCTTT. Translating gives CASRTFHRDKYSEAFF.

The chain recombines TRBV21-1 with TRBJ2-4; the table names TRBD2, a call not compared with the DNA. TRBV21-1 is a recognized pseudogene. This CDR3 is 17 amino acids long. The CDR3 is CASKRQGGGIAKNIQYF. In DNA form, the CDR3 reads TGTGCCAGCAAACGACAAGGGGGGGGAATAGCCAAAAACATTCAGTACTTC.

The V and J genes are TRBV2 and TRBJ2-7, with 11 bases lining up with TRBD2. Germline CDR1 reads SNHLY; CDR2 reads FYNNEI. Germline trimming cut 6 bases from V and 6 bases from J; bases unmatched to any gene: 22. This CDR3 comprises 19 residues. The DNA of the CDR3 is TGTGCCAGCAGGGTAGGACAGGGTGGAGTACTAGCGGGAGAACGCGAGCAGTACTTC. Its protein is CASRVGQGGVLAGEREQYF. The full variable domain, in which reference TRBV2 and TRBJ2-7 provide the parts outside the CDR3, is EPEVTQTPSHQVTQMGQEVILRCVPISNHLYFYWYRQILGQKVEFLVSFYNNEISEKSEIFDDQFSVERPDGSNFTLKIRSTKLEDSAMYFCASRVGQGGVLAGEREQYFGPGTRLTVT.

The chain recombines TRBV5-5 with TRBJ2-5; a weak D match, TRBD1 (6 bases). The CDR3 length is 14 residues. Germline V gene sequence: CDR1 SGHKS, CDR2 YYEKEE (reference sequence). Deletions cut 4 bases from V and 2 bases from J, with 12 bases between. CDR3 in amino acids: CASSRSGTQETQYF. The CDR3 bases are TGTGCCAGCAGCAGGTCAGGGACACAAGAGACCCAGTACTTC.

V is TRBV7-9 and J is TRBJ2-3, with D perhaps matching TRBD2 (5 bases). V was pared by 1 base and J by 8 bases, with 7 bases between. Per the germline V gene, CDR1 is SEHNR and CDR2 is FQNEAQ (reference sequence). The CDR3 spans 12 residues. CDR3: CASSLEGATQYF. Written as DNA, the CDR3 is TGTGCCAGCAGCTTAGAGGGAGCTACGCAGTATTTT.

The rearrangement links TRBV11-3 to TRBJ2-7, with TRBD2 matching over 8 bases. CDR3 length: 14 amino acids. V shed 3 bases and J 3 bases; nucleotides not matched to a gene: 4. Germline V CDR1 and CDR2: SGHNT, YENEEA. CDR3 DNA sequence: TGTGCCAGCAGCTTCCGGACTAGCAACTACGAGCAGTACTTC. Encoded protein: CASSFRTSNYEQYF.

The rearrangement uses TRBV11-2 and TRBJ1-5; 10 bases match TRBD1. The V and J ends lost 1 base and 6 bases, in that order; junction bases with no gene match: 9. Germline lookup yields CDR1 SGHAT and CDR2 FQNNGV. The CDR3 length is 17 residues. The CDR3 coding sequence is TGTGCCAGCAGCTTAGGGGGGACAGGGGAGGAAGGTCAGCCCCAGCATTTT. Encoded protein: CASSLGGTGEEGQPQHF.

The table lists this clone with a count of one. The chain couples TRBV11-2 to TRBJ1-3; 11 nucleotides agree with TRBD1. Trimming at V came to 1 base and at J to 2 bases, leaving 4 bases not matched to a gene. In germline, CDR1 is SGHAT, CDR2 FQNNGV. The CDR3 is 17 amino acids. CDR3 DNA: TGTGCCAGCAGCTTAGTTGGGACAGGGGGTCCTGGAAACACCATATATTTT. Protein product: CASSLVGTGGPGNTIYF.

This chain links TRBV4-1 with TRBJ2-5, with a tentative D call TRBD1 (5 bases). With 5 bases removed from V and 11 bases from J, the gap between germline ends came to 15 bases. This CDR3 contains 12 residues. Germline V CDR1 and CDR2: MGHRA, YSYEKL. Here the CDR3 reads CASSKTDKEQYF. The CDR3 DNA reads as TGCGCCAGCAGCAAGACAGACAAGGAGCAGTACTTC.

This chain links TRBV20-1 with TRBJ2-1, with TRBD2 matching 7 bases. V lost 8 bases to trimming and J lost 7 bases; unmatched junction nucleotides: 5. CDR3 length equals 11 residues. CDR1 and CDR2 (germline): DFQATT, SNEGSKA (reference sequence). DNA of the CDR3: TGCAGTCCATCTAGCGGAAATGAGCAGTTCTTC. Translating it yields CSPSSGNEQFF.

This clone has a single count. CDR3 amino acids: CASSSFSGGNTGELFF. In nucleotides, the CDR3 is TGTGCCAGCAGCTCTTTCAGCGGGGGGAACACCGGGGAGCTGTTTTTT. V is TRBV7-2 and J is TRBJ2-2; 8 bases line up with TRBD2. The V gene's germline CDR1 is SGHTA and CDR2 FQGNSA. Trimming at V came to 4 bases and at J to 1 base, leaving 5 bases not matched to a gene. This CDR3 has 16 residues.

The sample holds one count of this clone. The chain recombines TRBV10-3 with TRBJ2-7; TRBD1 might be the D (6 bases). V lost 9 bases, J lost 2 bases, and 17 bases lay in between. This CDR3 comprises 14 residues. Germline V lookup: CDR1 ENHRY, CDR2 SYGVKD. As DNA, the CDR3 is TGTGCCATTAGTCCCACAGGGAAGCCCTACGAGCAGTACTTC. Translation gives CAISPTGKPYEQYF.